Presented here are 17 T cell receptor beta chains from one specimen sequenced in a study of cytomegalovirus exposure and HLA in healthy donors. The PCR ran on 60 Vbeta and 13 Jbeta primers. Only in-frame clones appear in the TCRdb table, and some are missing; sequencing was by immunoSEQ multiplex PCR. The sample includes 150,000 or so clones, around 70% of them seen just once. Sample: PBMCs. Source of these receptors: a woman aged 55-70 years in good health and CMV-seropositive.

The V call is TRBV5-1, the J call TRBJ1-2, with 10 positions matching TRBD1. Looked up from germline, CDR1 is SGHRS and CDR2 is YFSETQ. This CDR3 has 14 amino acids. With 0 bases clipped from V and 6 bases from J, the junction kept 2 bases outside the gene matches. The CDR3 sequence is CASSLGQGAHGYTF. In DNA, the CDR3 is TGCGCCAGCAGCTTGGGACAGGGGGCCCATGGCTACACCTTC. The full variable domain, rest sourced from reference TRBV5-1 and TRBJ1-2, is KAGVTQTPRYLIKTRGQQVTLSCSPISGHRSVSWYQQTPGQGLQFLFEYFSETQRNKGNFPGRFSGRQFSNSRSEMNVSTLELGDSALYLCASSLGQGAHGYTFGSGTRLTVV.

This clone was picked up a small number of times. The J gene is TRBJ2-7, the V gene TRBV6-5, with TRBD2 matching 7 bases. V was pared by 8 bases and J by 1 base, with 8 bases of the junction left unmatched. The CDR3 runs to 14 residues. Germline CDR1 reads MNHEY; CDR2 reads SVGAGI. As DNA, the CDR3 is TGTGCCAGCTCCCGGGAGGAGTTATCCTACGAGCAGTACTTC. Translating gives CASSREELSYEQYF.

This clone was seen a few times. The chain combines TRBV18 with TRBJ1-1; D might be TRBD1 (5 bases). The CDR3 loop spans 14 amino acids. Between the trimmed V and J ends, which lost 5 bases and 6 bases, there was a span of 16 bases. Germline assignment: CDR1 KGHSH and CDR2 LQKENI. CDR3 in DNA: TGTGCCAGCTCATCCTCTCAGGGAATTGCTGAAGCTTTCTTT. This codes for CASSSSQGIAEAFF.

V usage is TRBV6-1 and J usage is TRBJ1-1, with 8 bases lining up with TRBD1. The ends lost 3 bases at V and 3 bases at J; junction bases unmatched: 3. Germline V lookup: CDR1 MNHNS, CDR2 SASEGT. CDR3 length equals 14 residues. As DNA, the CDR3 is TGTGCCAGCAGTGAGGCAGGGGGCTACACTGAAGCTTTCTTT. Translation: CASSEAGGYTEAFF.

This clone was counted only a few times. The chain uses TRBV2 and TRBJ1-5; TRBD1 matches at 8 bases. Germline V gene lookup returns CDR1 SNHLY and CDR2 FYNNEI. J gave up 7 bases and V 7 bases, and 12 bases lay outside the gene matches. The CDR3 covers 15 residues. CDR3 sequence (DNA): TGTGCCAGCAATGATTTCCAGGGGGCAGGGCAGCCCCAGCATTTT. Translating gives CASNDFQGAGQPQHF.

This clone came up once. This chain uses TRBV5-6 with TRBJ1-1; D is unclear. CDR1 SGHDT and CDR2 YYEEEE come from the germline V gene. CDR3 length equals 12 residues. V lost 5 bases and J lost 10, with 15 bases in between. In nucleotides, the CDR3 is TGTGCCAGCAGTCGACTGAGCTTAGGAGCTTTCTTT. Encoded protein: CASSRLSLGAFF.

Details on this clone: The junction shows a germline mismatch at one end, possibly a read error. The genes are TRBV6-1 and TRBJ1-5; TRBD1 matches at 7 bases. Looked up from germline, CDR1 is MNHNS and CDR2 is SASEGT. This CDR3 has 15 residues. The CDR3 DNA reads as TGTGCCAACAGTCGGGACTTTGGGGGACAGCAGCCCCAGCATTTT. This sequence encodes CANSRDFGGQQPQHF.

The chain employs TRBV29-1 and TRBJ2-6; 10 bases match TRBD2. The ends lost 2 bases at V and 0 bases at J; junction bases unmatched: 4. Germline assignment: CDR1 SQVTM and CDR2 ANQGSEA. The CDR3 has 17 amino acids. Here the CDR3 reads CSVELAGVNSGANVLTF. Here the CDR3 DNA reads TGCAGCGTTGAACTAGCGGGAGTCAACTCTGGGGCCAACGTCCTGACTTTC.

A few counts support this clone. V is TRBV25-1 and J is TRBJ2-5; unclear D gene. The assigned J gene may be wrong: the sequence end matches TRBJ2-7 better. The CDR3 sequence is 12 residues long. CDR1 MGHDK and CDR2 SYGVNS come from the germline V gene. The CDR3 nucleotides are TGTGCCAGCACTACACAGAGCTACGAGCAGTACTTC. Protein product: CASTTQSYEQYF.

The V gene is TRBV10-3, the J gene TRBJ2-1, with D possibly TRBD2 on 6 matching bases. Germline V gene lookup returns CDR1 ENHRY and CDR2 SYGVKD. The CDR3 is 15 residues long. Trimming removed 0 bases at V and 0 bases at J, with 6 bases between. The CDR3: CAISESDYSYNEQFF. The CDR3 DNA reads as TGTGCCATCAGTGAGTCGGACTACTCCTACAATGAGCAGTTCTTC.

The chain recombines TRBV2 with TRBJ1-2; the match to TRBD1 covers 8 bases. Trimming removed 7 bases from V and 6 bases from J; junction bases left unmatched: 22. The CDR3 consists of 18 residues. CDR1 is SNHLY, CDR2 FYNNEI, per germline. The CDR3 loop reads CASKGPLGQGMEANGYTF. CDR3 sequence (DNA): TGTGCCAGCAAGGGCCCGCTAGGACAGGGAATGGAGGCTAATGGCTACACCTTC.

This chain connects TRBV28 to TRBJ2-1; tentatively, D is TRBD1 (5 bases). Germline V gene lookup returns CDR1 MDHEN and CDR2 SYDVKM. Deletions cut 7 bases from V and 10 bases from J, with 17 bases between. The CDR3 covers 13 residues. The CDR3 region is CASNQGPIREQFF. The CDR3 DNA reads as TGTGCCAGCAACCAGGGCCCGATTAGAGAGCAGTTCTTC.

The V and J genes are TRBV7-2 and TRBJ2-1; TRBD2 is a possible D gene (6 bases). The CDR3 covers 16 residues. CDR1 SGHTA and CDR2 FQGNSA come from the germline V gene. V was cut by 4 bases and J by 4 bases, with 17 bases left in between. CDR3 amino acids: CASSSQVAERYNEQFF. In nucleotides, the CDR3 is TGTGCCAGCAGCTCTCAGGTAGCGGAGAGGTACAATGAGCAGTTCTTC.

Only a few counts were recorded for this clone. The V call is TRBV9, the J call TRBJ1-2; D is undetermined. V lost 0 bases to trimming and J lost 0 bases, with 6 bases between them. The CDR3 has 14 residues. Germline V lookup: CDR1 SGDLS, CDR2 YYNGEE. CDR3 loop: CASSVGSANYGYTF. The CDR3 nucleotides read TGTGCCAGCAGCGTAGGGTCAGCTAACTATGGCTACACCTTC.

V gene TRBV6-5 combines with J gene TRBJ2-2; a weak D match, TRBD1 (5 bases). Germline V gene lookup returns CDR1 MNHEY and CDR2 SVGAGI. V gave up 6 bases and J gave up 7 bases, with 9 bases separating them. CDR3 length: 12 amino acids. The chain's CDR3 is CASRGLGGELFF. As DNA, the CDR3 is TGTGCCAGCAGGGGGCTTGGCGGGGAGCTGTTTTTT.

The V call is TRBV28, the J call TRBJ1-2; TRBD1 might be the D (6 bases). This CDR3 has 17 residues. Germline V gives CDR1 MDHEN, CDR2 SYDVKM. V was clipped by 0 bases and J by 4 bases, with 18 bases between them. Here the CDR3 reads CASSLWQGSTRSYGYTF. The CDR3 DNA is TGTGCCAGCAGTTTATGGCAGGGGAGCACAAGGAGCTATGGCTACACCTTC.

This rearrangement joins TRBV7-2 to TRBJ2-1; TRBD2 aligns across 12 bases. With V trimmed by 5 bases and J by 9 bases, 8 bases remained unmatched. CDR3 length equals 15 residues. Germline V gene sequence: CDR1 SGHTA, CDR2 FQGNSA. CDR3 DNA: TGTGCCAGCAGCATGACTCCGGGACTAGCGGGTGAGCAGTTCTTC. It is translated as CASSMTPGLAGEQFF.